This passage covers 24 T cell receptor beta chains from one sample sequenced in a study of blood T cell repertoires in COVID-19. Repertoires were generated with immunoSEQ multiplex PCR, while TCRdb's copy carries only in-frame clones and drops some. The sample includes around 200,000 clones, about 83% of them seen just once. The source material was peripheral blood. These receptors all come from a woman between 25 and 40 years old with COVID-19, enrolled during active disease.

The J gene is TRBJ2-7, the V gene TRBV4-3; 10 nucleotides align to TRBD2. Germline lookup yields CDR1 LGHNA and CDR2 YSLEER. The CDR3 is 17 amino acids. With 0 bases clipped from V and 3 bases from J, the junction kept 8 bases outside the gene matches. CDR3 in DNA: TGCGCCAGCAGCCAAGATCGTAGCGGGGGGAGGAACTACGAGCAGTACTTC. Protein product: CASSQDRSGGRNYEQYF.

The table lists this clone with many counts. The chain uses TRBV27 and TRBJ1-5; 9 bases are a match to TRBD1. Losses at the gene ends were 5 bases for V and 7 bases for J; bases not matched to a gene: 9. The germline gives CDR1 MNHEY, CDR2 SMNVEV (reference sequence). CDR3 length: 15 residues. CDR3 nucleotide sequence: TGTGCCAGCAGTGTGGGACAGGGTTTTCGGCAGCCCCAGCATTTT. The encoded protein is CASSVGQGFRQPQHF.

The chain couples TRBV9 to TRBJ1-6, with TRBD1 identical over 9 bases. Trimming cost V 3 bases and J 4 bases; bases outside gene matches: 5. Germline assignment: CDR1 SGDLS and CDR2 YYNGEE. The CDR3 contains 16 residues. The CDR3 DNA is TGTGCCAGCAGCGAGGGACAGGGCCCTTATAATTCACCCCTCCACTTT. Protein: CASSEGQGPYNSPLHF.

The chain carries TRBV7-3 and TRBJ1-1; D gene unclear. Germline values: CDR1 SGHTA, CDR2 FQGTGA. The CDR3 consists of 13 residues. Trimming shortened V by 4 bases and J by 5 bases, and 11 bases separated the two germline ends. DNA of the CDR3: TGTGCCAGCAGCTCTGGCGGGAGAACTGAAGCTTTCTTT. It yields the protein CASSSGGRTEAFF. The whole variable domain, filled in from reference TRBV7-3 and TRBJ1-1, reads GAGVSQTPSNKVTEKGKYVELRCDPISGHTALYWYRQSLGQGPEFLIYFQGTGAADDSGLPNDRFFAVRPEGSVSTLKIQRTERGDSAVYLCASSSGGRTEAFFGQGTRLTVV.

The J gene is TRBJ2-7, the V gene TRBV9, with D perhaps matching TRBD2 (5 bases). Trimming took off 2 bases at V and 3 bases at J, with 9 bases between the two ends. This CDR3 comprises 13 residues. Germline V gene sequence: CDR1 SGDLS, CDR2 YYNGEE. CDR3 coding DNA: TGTGCCAGCAGCGTGGCAGAGGGCTACGAGCAGTACTTC. Its protein product is CASSVAEGYEQYF.

The J gene is TRBJ2-1, the V gene TRBV7-8; 9 bases agree with TRBD2. Looked up from germline, CDR1 is SGHVS and CDR2 is FQNEAQ. The CDR3 is 12 residues long. V gave up 5 bases and J gave up 8 bases; unmatched junction bases: 1. DNA for the CDR3: TGTGCCAGCAGCGGCGGGGGGGATGAGCAGTTCTTC. Protein: CASSGGGDEQFF.

J is TRBJ1-1 and V is TRBV7-2; D unclear. From germline, CDR1 is SGHTA and CDR2 FQGNSA. The V end was cut by 1 base, the J end by 5 bases, with 11 bases between. There are 14 residues in the CDR3. CDR3 coding DNA: TGTGCCAGCAGCTTAGTTGGAGGTGGGACTGAAGCTTTCTTT. It is translated as CASSLVGGGTEAFF.

The genes are TRBV7-9 and TRBJ1-4; D may be TRBD1 (5 bases). The V gene lost 3 bases and the J gene lost 0 bases, with 8 bases spanning the gap. This CDR3 is built from 15 residues. Germline CDR1 is SEHNR and CDR2 is FQNEAQ (reference sequence). The CDR3 nucleotides are TGTGCCAGCAGCTTCCTGACAGCAACTAATGAAAAACTGTTTTTT. Translating gives CASSFLTATNEKLFF.

The CDR3 coding sequence is TGTGCCAGCAGTTTGTTCGGAGTTACTGAAGCTTTCTTT. Translated: CASSLFGVTEAFF. The V call is TRBV28, the J call TRBJ1-1; no reliable D call. The CDR3 covers 13 residues. Trimming removed 3 bases from V and 5 bases from J, with 10 bases in between. In germline, CDR1 is MDHEN, CDR2 SYDVKM.

The rearrangement links TRBV7-9 to TRBJ2-4; no clear D. The CDR3 runs to 19 residues. CDR1 SEHNR and CDR2 FQNEAQ come from the germline V gene (reference sequence). The V and J ends lost 5 bases and 0 bases respectively, with 23 bases between them. Written as DNA, the CDR3 is TGTGCCAGCAGCACGACCTGGGCTGCTGAGCAAGTAGCCAAAAACATTCAGTACTTC. Its protein is CASSTTWAAEQVAKNIQYF.

The gene calls are TRBV6-2 or TRBV6-3 and TRBJ2-2; 8 positions match TRBD1. CDR1 and CDR2 (germline): MNHEY, SVGEGT. The CDR3 is 17 amino acids. Trimming at V came to 4 bases and at J to 1 base, leaving 8 bases not matched to a gene. DNA for the CDR3: TGTGCCAGCAGTTTCAACCCCGGGACAGGGAACACCGGGGAGCTGTTTTTT. Encoded protein: CASSFNPGTGNTGELFF.

This clone was seen once. The chain carries TRBV24-1 and TRBJ1-1; TRBD1 aligns across 8 bases. The ends lost 2 bases at V and 7 bases at J; junction bases unmatched: 2. The CDR3 sequence is 13 residues long. Germline V gene data show CDR1 as KGHDR and CDR2 as SFDVKD. CDR3 nucleotides: TGTGCCACCAGTGATTGGACAGGGATTGAAGCTTTCTTT. It specifies CATSDWTGIEAFF.

The chain carries TRBV25-1 and TRBJ2-2, with D unresolved. V lost 4 bases to trimming and J lost 1 base, with 7 bases between them. Germline V gene lookup returns CDR1 MGHDK and CDR2 SYGVNS. The CDR3 loop spans 14 amino acids. CDR3 coding DNA: TGTGCCAGCAGTGCGAGGCGGAACACCGGGGAGCTGTTTTTT. This encodes CASSARRNTGELFF.

Notes on this clone: One junction end disagrees with the germline gene, perhaps due to a read error. J is TRBJ2-3 and V is TRBV15, with TRBD2 identical over 8 bases. The CDR3 is 14 amino acids. Germline V gene lookup returns CDR1 LNHNV and CDR2 YYDKDF (reference sequence). CDR3 coding DNA: TGTGCCACCAGCAGAGGGACTAGCAAAGATACGCAGTATTTT. Amino acid sequence: CATSRGTSKDTQYF.

The chain links TRBV7-3 to TRBJ2-7; a weak D match, TRBD2 (5 bases). V was pared by 7 bases and J by 5 bases, with 15 bases between. Germline CDR1 SGHTA, CDR2 FQGTGA. This CDR3 spans 13 amino acids. CDR3 residues: CASTQGLAHEQYF. Written as DNA, the CDR3 is TGTGCCAGCACCCAAGGGCTAGCCCACGAGCAGTACTTC.

This sequence joins TRBV19 and TRBJ2-1, with 8 positions matching TRBD2. V lost 6 bases and J lost 7; bases outside the gene matches: 8. The germline CDR1 and CDR2 sequences are LNHDA and SQIVND (reference sequence). The length of the CDR3 is 14 residues. The CDR3 loop is CASRWTGGQNEQFF. The CDR3 coding sequence is TGTGCCAGTAGATGGACGGGAGGGCAGAATGAGCAGTTCTTC.

The chain recombines TRBV5-1 with TRBJ2-7, with 7 positions matching TRBD2. CDR1 SGHRS and CDR2 YFSETQ come from the germline V gene. The CDR3 has 13 residues. Trimming removed 2 bases from V and 2 bases from J; junction bases left unmatched: 1. CDR3 region: CASSFGLAYEQYF. DNA for the CDR3: TGCGCCAGCAGCTTCGGACTAGCCTACGAGCAGTACTTC.

This clone was detected a few times. The chain recombines TRBV7-8 with TRBJ2-7; tentatively, D is TRBD1 (6 bases). The ends were cut back, 5 bases at V and 7 bases at J, with 21 bases in the middle. Germline values: CDR1 SGHVS, CDR2 FQNEAQ. This CDR3 has 15 residues. Here the CDR3 reads CASSATRDISWEQYF. The DNA for the CDR3 is TGTGCCAGCAGCGCTACCCGGGACATCTCCTGGGAGCAGTACTTC.

The chain uses TRBV27 and TRBJ1-3, with D uncertain. Germline CDR1 and CDR2: MNHEY and SMNVEV (reference sequence). The V and J ends lost 6 bases and 4 bases respectively, with 13 bases between them. This CDR3 has 14 residues. CDR3 DNA: TGTGCCAGCAGACAGTGGGCTGCCGGAAACACCATATATTTT. Protein: CASRQWAAGNTIYF.

The chain has TRBV9 and TRBJ2-1, with 11 bases matching TRBD2. The germline V gene has CDR1 SGDLS and CDR2 YYNGEE. This CDR3 spans 15 amino acids. With 4 bases clipped from V and 4 bases from J, the junction kept 4 bases outside the gene matches. For the CDR3, the DNA is TGTGCCAGCAGCCAGACTAGCGGGGTTTACAATGAGCAGTTCTTC. It specifies CASSQTSGVYNEQFF.

CDR3 bases: TGTGCCAGCAGTGGACTACTAGGACAGACGAACACTGAAGCTTTCTTT. Its protein is CASSGLLGQTNTEAFF. The rearrangement uses TRBV6-1 and TRBJ1-1; weak D call: TRBD1 (6 bases). CDR1 and CDR2 (germline): MNHNS, SASEGT. This CDR3 has 16 amino acids. The V gene lost 4 bases and the J gene lost 1 base, with 16 bases spanning the gap.

V gene TRBV18 combines with J gene TRBJ2-2; D is undetermined. This CDR3 region has 17 residues. The germline V and J ends were trimmed by 2 bases and 1 base, with 14 bases remaining between them. Germline V gene sequence: CDR1 KGHSH, CDR2 LQKENI. In DNA, the CDR3 is TGTGCCAGCTCACCAATTGCGGTATCACTGAACACCGGGGAGCTGTTTTTT. Protein: CASSPIAVSLNTGELFF.

This clone was picked up one time. This chain uses TRBV6-5 with TRBJ1-1; TRBD1 matches 9 bases. CDR1 is MNHEY and CDR2 is SVGAGI in the germline V gene. V shed 5 bases, J shed 4 bases, and the junction held 5 bases outside the gene matches. This CDR3 has 14 residues. The CDR3 nucleotides read TGTGCCAGCAGTAGTCGACAGGGGGGCACTGAAGCTTTCTTT. Amino acids: CASSSRQGGTEAFF.

The J gene is TRBJ2-3, the V gene TRBV11-2, with 9 bases that match TRBD2. J lost 3 bases, V lost 5 bases, and 9 bases had no gene match. The CDR3 length is 16 residues. Looked up from germline, CDR1 is SGHAT and CDR2 is FQNNGV. CDR3 residues: CASSPQRGAWTDTQYF. The CDR3 DNA is TGTGCCAGCAGCCCGCAGCGGGGGGCATGGACAGATACGCAGTATTTT. Together with reference TRBV11-2 and TRBJ2-3, the CDR3 gives the full variable domain: EAGVAQSPRYKIIEKRQSVAFWCNPISGHATLYWYQQILGQGPKLLIQFQNNGVVDDSQLPKDRFSAERLKGVDSTLKIQPAKLEDSAVYLCASSPQRGAWTDTQYFGPGTRLTVL.